These 25 T cell receptor beta chains share one sample of origin, sequenced in a study of blood T cells in healthy people across ages. PCR was performed a second time for about 7 to 12 cycles using a sample-barcoded 5' primer and a J-beta primer mix. One entry per CDR3 protein results from TCRdb running MiXCR on the 5' RACE reads. This table has roughly 410,000 distinct CDR3 sequences, 45% to 65% appearing once. The sequenced material came from blood. These TCRs come from a man between 60 and 70 years old in good health.

The chain employs TRBV6-5 and TRBJ2-5; 8 bases align to TRBD1. The last part of the DNA fits TRBJ2-7 better; the J call may be wrong. Germline V gene data show CDR1 as MNHEY and CDR2 as SVGAGI. The CDR3 has 13 residues. The DNA for the CDR3 is TGTGCCAGCAGCCGGACAGGGATCCACGAGCAGTACTTC. Its translation is CASSRTGIHEQYF.

The V and J genes are TRBV29-1 and TRBJ2-7, with D tentatively TRBD1 (6 bases). Germline CDR1 reads SQVTM; CDR2 reads ANQGSEA. With 6 bases removed from V and 5 bases from J, the gap between germline ends came to 20 bases. The CDR3 has 14 residues. The CDR3 DNA reads as TGCAGCGTGCGTCCGGGGCAGGGGATACACGAGCAGTACTTC. Residues: CSVRPGQGIHEQYF.

The V gene is TRBV2, the J gene TRBJ2-5; a weak D match, TRBD2 (6 bases). The end of the DNA fits TRBJ2-7 better, so the J call may be wrong. The CDR3 loop spans 12 amino acids. Germline V gene data show CDR1 as SNHLY and CDR2 as FYNNEI. CDR3 DNA: TGTGCCAGTAGGTGGGGGGCCTACGAGCAGTACTTC. Translating gives CASRWGAYEQYF.

The chain has TRBV28 and TRBJ1-2, with D uncertain. V was pared by 3 bases and J by 4 bases, with 12 bases between. CDR3 length equals 14 residues. The germline V gene has CDR1 MDHEN and CDR2 SYDVKM. CDR3 protein: CASSFRRALYGYTF. The CDR3 DNA reads as TGTGCCAGCAGTTTTCGACGAGCCCTCTATGGCTACACCTTC.

This chain joins TRBV6-1 and TRBJ2-3; the match to TRBD2 covers 9 bases. Germline V CDR1 and CDR2: MNHNS, SASEGT. J gave up 2 bases and V 7 bases, and 10 bases lay outside the gene matches. This CDR3 region has 16 residues. Written as DNA, the CDR3 is TGTGCCAGCACTGCCGATCTAGCGGGGATCACAGATACGCAGTATTTT. Translation: CASTADLAGITDTQYF.

There are a few counts of this clonotype. The V gene is TRBV25-1, the J gene TRBJ1-2; possible D gene TRBD1, 5 bases. The CDR3 runs 11 residues. V dropped 3 bases and J dropped 8 bases, with 7 bases sitting between them. The germline V gene encodes CDR1 MGHDK and CDR2 SYGVNS. The DNA of the CDR3 is TGTGCCAGCAGTGAGGGGGGGGGCTACACCTTC. Its translation: CASSEGGGYTF.

This chain uses TRBV30 with TRBJ1-1; D perhaps matches TRBD1 (5 bases). This CDR3 spans 13 amino acids. The V gene's germline CDR1 is GTSNPN and CDR2 SVGIG (reference sequence). Trimming shortened V by 4 bases and J by 6 bases, and 15 bases separated the two germline ends. Written as DNA, the CDR3 is TGTGCCTGGAAAGATTGGGGCAACGCTGAAGCTTTCTTT. Translation gives CAWKDWGNAEAFF.

The chain couples TRBV21-1 to TRBJ2-5; whether TRBD2, the table's D call, matches the DNA was not checked. The end of the DNA is better explained by TRBJ2-7, so the J call may be wrong. TRBV21-1 is labeled a pseudogene. The CDR3 totals 16 residues. For the CDR3, the DNA is TGTGCCAGCAGCTTCACCACCAGGAGGTGTCTCTACGAGCAGTACTTC. Protein sequence: CASSFTTRRCLYEQYF.

The sample holds a few counts of this clonotype. J is TRBJ1-5 and V is TRBV2, with D perhaps TRBD1 (5 bases). With 2 bases removed from V and 2 bases from J, the gap between germline ends came to 7 bases. Germline-derived CDR1 and CDR2 are SNHLY and FYNNEI. CDR3 length: 14 amino acids. The CDR3 DNA reads as TGTGCCAGCAGTGAACAGGGTGGCAATCAGCCCCAGCATTTT. Amino acids: CASSEQGGNQPQHF.

The chain links TRBV11-2 to TRBJ2-3; 9 bases match TRBD1. The CDR3 extends over 14 amino acids. Looked up from germline, CDR1 is SGHAT and CDR2 is FQNNGV. V lost 5 bases and J lost 5; bases outside the gene matches: 5. The CDR3 DNA is TGTGCCAGCAGCCGGGACAGGGCAAAAGATACGCAGTATTTT. Its translation is CASSRDRAKDTQYF.

The CDR3 spells CASSQVPSYNEQFF. CDR3 sequence (DNA): TGTGCCAGCAGCCAAGTCCCCTCCTACAATGAGCAGTTCTTC. The chain joins TRBV3-1 to TRBJ2-1, with D unclear. The ends were cut back, 1 base at V and 0 bases at J, with 4 bases in the middle. This CDR3 has 14 amino acids. Germline CDR1 is LGHDT and CDR2 is YNNKEL (reference sequence).

The chain has TRBV20-1 and TRBJ2-2, with 16 positions matching TRBD2. V dropped 4 bases and J dropped 4; count of bases not matched to a gene: 6. Germline CDR1 reads DFQATT; CDR2 reads SNEGSKA (reference sequence). The CDR3 spans 17 residues. This chain's CDR3 is CSAKGLAGGPGTGELFF. Written as DNA, the CDR3 is TGCAGTGCTAAGGGACTAGCGGGAGGGCCGGGCACCGGGGAGCTGTTTTTT.

This clonotype was seen once. The CDR3 is CASSWTSGGAGETQYF. CDR3 DNA: TGTGCCAGCAGTTGGACTAGCGGGGGGGCTGGAGAGACCCAGTACTTC. The rearrangement links TRBV12-3 or TRBV12-4 to TRBJ2-7, with 15 bases lining up with TRBD2. The J call may be incorrect, as the DNA end agrees better with TRBJ2-5. The CDR3 is 16 residues long.

This clonotype showed up just a few times. V is TRBV29-1 and J is TRBJ1-1; D unclear. Trimming stripped 4 bases from V and 0 bases from J, with 6 bases between. Germline V CDR1 and CDR2: SQVTM, ANQGSEA. This CDR3 region has 12 residues. This CDR3 is CSVGLLNTEAFF. The CDR3 DNA is TGCAGCGTTGGGCTGCTGAACACTGAAGCTTTCTTT. The complete variable domain, with remaining parts taken from reference TRBV29-1 and TRBJ1-1, reads SAVISQKPSRDICQRGTSLTIQCQVDSQVTMMFWYRQQPGQSLTLIATANQGSEATYESGFVIDKFPISRPNLTFSTLTVSNMSPEDSSIYLCSVGLLNTEAFFGQGTRLTVV.

This clonotype was counted only a few times. This chain uses TRBV28 with TRBJ2-7; 7 bases align to TRBD1. The trim removed 8 bases at V and 0 bases at J, leaving 7 bases unmatched. Germline loops: CDR1 MDHEN, CDR2 SYDVKM. This CDR3 has 14 amino acids. The chain's CDR3 is CASRGQSNSYEQYF. The CDR3 DNA reads TGTGCCAGCCGGGGACAGAGCAACTCCTACGAGCAGTACTTC.

This chain links TRBV6-1 with TRBJ2-5; 13 nucleotides line up with TRBD2. Unmatched junction bases numbered 3, after V lost 2 bases and J lost 3 bases. Germline CDR1 is MNHNS and CDR2 is SASEGT. CDR3 length equals 16 residues. This CDR3 is CASSEQGTSGKETQYF. As DNA, the CDR3 is TGTGCCAGCAGTGAACAGGGGACTAGCGGGAAAGAGACCCAGTACTTC.

V usage is TRBV10-1 and J usage is TRBJ2-5, with D possibly TRBD2 on 6 matching bases. Per the germline V gene, CDR1 is WNHNN and CDR2 is SYGVQD (reference sequence). The germline V and J ends were trimmed by 0 bases and 11 bases, with 37 bases remaining between them. The CDR3 covers 21 residues. The DNA of the CDR3 is TGCGCCAGCAGTGAGTCTGTCGGCGGGGCAGGGTCGGGAGTACGCTCCTATGAGCAGTACTTC. This encodes CASSESVGGAGSGVRSYEQYF.

The chain carries TRBV6-6 and TRBJ1-4; no reliable D call. Germline assignment: CDR1 MNHNY and CDR2 SVGAGI (reference sequence). The CDR3 is made up of 14 amino acids. Deletions cut 9 bases from V and 5 bases from J, with 16 bases between. The CDR3 loop reads CASTIGGLNEKLFF. CDR3 bases: TGTGCCAGTACGATCGGCGGCCTGAATGAAAAACTGTTTTTT.

This chain joins TRBV5-1 and TRBJ2-3; 7 bases are a match to TRBD2. V shed 6 bases and J 2 bases; nucleotides not matched to a gene: 6. The V gene's germline CDR1 is SGHRS and CDR2 YFSETQ. This CDR3 spans 14 amino acids. The CDR3 reads CASMTGTITDTQYF. The CDR3 DNA is TGCGCCAGCATGACCGGGACTATCACAGATACGCAGTATTTT.

There are a few counts of this clonotype. The rearrangement joins TRBV7-2 to TRBJ2-1; D is undetermined. Trimming stripped 5 bases from V and 5 bases from J, with 10 bases between. From germline, CDR1 is SGHTA and CDR2 FQGNSA. The CDR3 sequence is 13 residues long. The CDR3 nucleotides are TGTGCCAGCAGCAACCAGCTCAACAATGAGCAGTTCTTC. This sequence encodes CASSNQLNNEQFF.

Worth noting for this clonotype: Germline and junction disagree at one end, which may indicate a read error. The rearrangement uses TRBV6-2 or TRBV6-3 and TRBJ2-7; D may be TRBD1 (5 bases). Germline V gene data show CDR1 as MNHEY and CDR2 as SVGEGT. The CDR3 is made up of 14 amino acids. CDR3 in DNA: TGTGCCAACAGTTACTCGACAGCCTCCTACGAGCAGTACTTC. Translated, it gives CANSYSTASYEQYF.

This clonotype was picked up many times. The chain carries TRBV4-3 and TRBJ2-2, with D hard to call. Per the germline V gene, CDR1 is LGHNA and CDR2 is YSLEER. There are 15 residues in the CDR3. The V end was cut by 0 bases, the J end by 2 bases, with 7 bases between. CDR3 loop: CASSQEDGNTGELFF. In DNA form, the CDR3 reads TGCGCCAGCAGCCAAGAGGACGGTAACACCGGGGAGCTGTTTTTT.

This chain joins TRBV5-1 and TRBJ2-4; either TRBD1 or TRBD2 may fit D (5 bases each). The end of the DNA is better explained by TRBJ2-7, so the J call may be wrong. Germline CDR1 and CDR2: SGHRS and YFSETQ. The CDR3 runs 13 residues. The DNA of the CDR3 is TGCGCCAGCAGCTGGGGCCAGGGAGCCGAGCAGTACTTC. This codes for CASSWGQGAEQYF.

Concerning this clonotype itself: At one end the junction does not follow the germline gene, possibly because of a read error. V gene TRBV7-2 combines with J gene TRBJ1-2, with D perhaps matching TRBD1 (6 bases). Germline values: CDR1 SGHTA, CDR2 FQGNSA. CDR3 length: 14 amino acids. The CDR3 here is CASSSQGYNYGYTF. The CDR3 DNA follows: TGTGCCAGCAGCTCTCAGGGGTACAACTATGGCTACACCTTT.

Only a few counts were recorded for this clonotype. The rearrangement joins TRBV20-1 to TRBJ1-4, with 9 nucleotides matching TRBD1. The CDR3 consists of 12 residues. Germline values: CDR1 DFQATT, CDR2 SNEGSKA (reference sequence). This CDR3 is CGGGTGNEKLFF. DNA for the CDR3: TGCGGGGGGGGGACAGGGAATGAAAAACTGTTTTTT.